This T cell receptor (beta chain) originates from a study of cytomegalovirus exposure and HLA in healthy donors. V lost 10 bases and J 2 bases, leaving 12 bases between the germline ends. CDR1 MNHEY and CDR2 SVGAGI come from the germline V gene. The length of the CDR3 is 12 residues. The sample holds a few counts of this clone. The antigen remains unidentified. PCR involved 60 Vbeta and 13 Jbeta primers. Here immunoSEQ multiplex PCR was the method, and the copy in TCRdb shows in-frame clones only, minus some. The table records under 140,000 clones, 65% to 80% of them present only once. Broader study findings: The study designated 160 or so TCR beta chains cytomegalovirus-associated. In a later analysis, across HLA loci, associated TCR counts were highest for DRB1, lowest for HLA-C. The classifier was said to identify cytomegalovirus status with high specificity and sensitivity.

This rearrangement joins TRBV6-5 to TRBJ2-7; tentative D call: TRBD1 (6 bases). What was sequenced was PBMCs. This clonotype was obtained from a man aged 25 to 40 in good health and CMV-seropositive. The CDR3 DNA follows: TGTGCCACCAGGACAGAGACCTACGAGCAGTACTTC. As protein: CATRTETYEQYF.